This T cell receptor (beta chain) was sequenced in a study of blood T cell repertoires in COVID-19. Study overall: From T cells, B-cell-depleted T cells, or PBMCs came the material, which was cDNA or gDNA.

Per the study methods: Amplification from reference gene primers served as the basis for estimated nucleated cell counts. The data were produced by immunoSEQ multiplex PCR, yet TCRdb's version contains in-frame clones alone and is incomplete. That table supplies the V and J calls and clone size; D and trimming were determined from the DNA. Counted here are approximately 250,000 clones, about 87% occurring once; the ten biggest clones make up over 8.5%. The sample consisted of peripheral blood. The TCR originated in a human donor in a cohort sampled during active COVID-19.

Here the CDR3 DNA reads TGTGCCAGCAGGCCGGGACAGGGCTACGTGGATACGCAGTATTTT. It encodes CASRPGQGYVDTQYF. The chain has TRBV27 and TRBJ2-3; 9 bases map to TRBD1. J was trimmed by 6 bases and V by 6 bases; bases with no gene match: 10. The CDR3 sequence is 15 residues long. Looked up from germline, CDR1 is MNHEY and CDR2 is SMNVEV (reference sequence).